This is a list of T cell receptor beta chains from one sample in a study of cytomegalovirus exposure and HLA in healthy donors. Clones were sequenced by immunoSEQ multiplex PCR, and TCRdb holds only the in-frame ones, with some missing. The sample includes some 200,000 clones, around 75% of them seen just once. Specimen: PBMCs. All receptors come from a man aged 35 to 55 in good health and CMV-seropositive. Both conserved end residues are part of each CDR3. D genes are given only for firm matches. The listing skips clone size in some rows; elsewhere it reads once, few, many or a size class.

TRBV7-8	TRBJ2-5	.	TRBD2	CASRSLAGGRETQYF	TGTGCCAGCAGATCCCTAGCGGGGGGGCGAGAGACCCAGTACTTC
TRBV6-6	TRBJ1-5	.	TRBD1	CASSYQGASVTSQHF	TGTGCCAGCAGTTACCAGGGGGCGTCGGTAACGTCCCAGCATTTT
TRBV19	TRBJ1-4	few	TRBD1	CATRTGLTNEKLFF	TGTGCCACTCGGACAGGACTAACTAATGAAAAACTGTTTTTT
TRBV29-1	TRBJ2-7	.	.	CSAESLDPYEQYF	TGCAGCGCCGAGTCCCTAGACCCCTACGAGCAGTACTTC
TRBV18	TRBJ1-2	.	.	CASSPLTGRELYGYTF	TGTGCCAGCTCACCACTAACAGGGAGGGAACTTTATGGCTACACCTTC
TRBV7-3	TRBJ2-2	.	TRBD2	CASSLVGLAGRNTGELFF	TGTGCCAGCAGCTTAGTTGGCCTAGCGGGTCGAAACACCGGGGAGCTGTTTTTT
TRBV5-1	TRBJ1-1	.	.	CASSRQDDTEAFF	TGCGCCAGCAGCCGACAGGACGACACTGAAGCTTTCTTT
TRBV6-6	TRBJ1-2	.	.	CASSSVDRGGYTF	TGTGCCAGCAGTTCGGTTGACCGGGGAGGCTACACCTTC
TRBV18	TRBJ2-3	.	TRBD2	CASSRTSGGTSTDTQYF	TGTGCCAGCTCGCGCACTAGCGGGGGGACTAGCACAGATACGCAGTATTTT
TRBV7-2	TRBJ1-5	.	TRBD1	CASRPQGGNQPQHF	TGTGCCAGCAGACCTCAGGGGGGCAATCAGCCCCAGCATTTT
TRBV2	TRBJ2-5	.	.	CASLGGVQETQYF	TGTGCCAGCCTCGGAGGTGTCCAAGAGACCCAGTACTTC
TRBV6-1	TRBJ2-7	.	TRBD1	CASKTGLSEQYF	TGTGCCAGTAAGACAGGGCTCAGCGAGCAGTACTTC
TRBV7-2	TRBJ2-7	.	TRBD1	CASSLPGQTYEQYF	TGTGCCAGCAGCTTACCGGGACAGACCTACGAGCAGTACTTC
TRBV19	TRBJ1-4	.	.	CASSLTEKLFF	TGTGCCAGTAGTCTCACAGAAAAACTGTTTTTT
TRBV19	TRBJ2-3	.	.	CASSVSGVGTDTQYF	TGTGCCAGTAGTGTTTCAGGGGTCGGCACAGATACGCAGTATTTT
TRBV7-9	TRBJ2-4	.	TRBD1	CASSRDRGWNIQYF	TGTGCCAGCAGCCGCGACAGGGGGTGGAACATTCAGTACTTC
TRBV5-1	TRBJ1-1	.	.	CASSSTVGLPMNTEAFF	TGCGCCAGCAGCTCGACGGTGGGACTCCCAATGAACACTGAAGCTTTCTTT
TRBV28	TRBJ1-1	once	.	CASREGDSNTEAFF	TGTGCCAGCAGGGAGGGAGACTCGAACACTGAAGCTTTCTTT
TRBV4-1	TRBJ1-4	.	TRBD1	CASSQVPDRSNEKLFF	TGCGCCAGCAGCCAAGTTCCGGACAGGTCTAATGAAAAACTGTTTTTT
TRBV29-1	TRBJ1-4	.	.	CSVEAGRVPEKLFF	TGCAGCGTTGAGGCAGGGCGTGTCCCCGAAAAACTGTTTTTT
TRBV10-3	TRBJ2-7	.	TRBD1	CAISEKGAKEQYF	TGTGCCATCAGTGAAAAGGGGGCTAAGGAGCAGTACTTC
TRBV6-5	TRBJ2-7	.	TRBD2	CASSYSPGLASYEQYF	TGTGCCAGCAGTTACTCGCCGGGACTAGCCTCCTACGAGCAGTACTTC
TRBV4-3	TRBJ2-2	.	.	CASSQGHNTGELFF	TGCGCCAGCAGCCAAGGACACAACACCGGGGAGCTGTTTTTT